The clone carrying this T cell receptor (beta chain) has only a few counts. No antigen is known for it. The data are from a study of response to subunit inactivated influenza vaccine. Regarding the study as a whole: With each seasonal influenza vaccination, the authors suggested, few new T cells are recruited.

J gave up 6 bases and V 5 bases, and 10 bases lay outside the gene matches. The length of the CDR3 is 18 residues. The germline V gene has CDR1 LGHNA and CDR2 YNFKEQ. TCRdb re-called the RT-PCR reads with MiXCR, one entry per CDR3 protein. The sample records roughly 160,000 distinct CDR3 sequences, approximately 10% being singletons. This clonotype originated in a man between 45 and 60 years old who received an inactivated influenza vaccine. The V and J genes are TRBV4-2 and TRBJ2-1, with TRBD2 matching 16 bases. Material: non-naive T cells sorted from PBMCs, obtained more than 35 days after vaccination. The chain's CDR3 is CASSFGTSGGANTNEQFF. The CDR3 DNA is TGTGCCAGCAGCTTCGGGACTAGCGGGGGGGCGAACACCAATGAGCAGTTCTTC.